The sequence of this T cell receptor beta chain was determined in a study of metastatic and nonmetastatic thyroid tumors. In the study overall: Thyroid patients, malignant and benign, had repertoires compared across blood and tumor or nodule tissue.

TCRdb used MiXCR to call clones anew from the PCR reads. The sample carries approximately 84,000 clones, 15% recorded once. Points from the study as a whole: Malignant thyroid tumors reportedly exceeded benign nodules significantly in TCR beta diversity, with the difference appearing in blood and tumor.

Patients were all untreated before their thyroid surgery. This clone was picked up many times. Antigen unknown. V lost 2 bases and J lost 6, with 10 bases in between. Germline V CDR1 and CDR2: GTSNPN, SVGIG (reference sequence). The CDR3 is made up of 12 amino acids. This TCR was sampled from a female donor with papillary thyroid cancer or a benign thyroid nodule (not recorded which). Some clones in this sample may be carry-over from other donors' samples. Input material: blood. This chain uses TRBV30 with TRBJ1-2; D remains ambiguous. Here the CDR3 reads CAWSQTGDGYTF. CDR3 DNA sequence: TGTGCCTGGAGTCAGACTGGGGATGGCTACACCTTC.